The present entry profiles one T cell receptor beta chain with its context. This sample is drawn from a study of cytomegalovirus exposure and HLA in healthy donors. Trimming took 5 bases from V and 6 from J; bases not matched to a gene: 23. CDR3 size: 19 residues. Germline CDR1 and CDR2: SGHVS and FQNEAQ. Use of 60 Vbeta and 13 Jbeta primers characterized the PCR. TCRdb's table, derived via immunoSEQ multiplex PCR, lists solely in-frame clones and lacks some. The sample lists approximately 190,000 clones; about 90% were seen once. This clonotype originated in a boy aged 2-9 years in good health and CMV-seronegative. The chain uses TRBV7-8 and TRBJ2-7, with 9 bases that match TRBD2. Source material: PBMCs. CDR3 nucleotides: TGTGCCAGCAGCGGGCGGTTCACAGGAGGAGTGAGCGGGAGGCCCGAGCAGTACTTC. It yields the protein CASSGRFTGGVSGRPEQYF.